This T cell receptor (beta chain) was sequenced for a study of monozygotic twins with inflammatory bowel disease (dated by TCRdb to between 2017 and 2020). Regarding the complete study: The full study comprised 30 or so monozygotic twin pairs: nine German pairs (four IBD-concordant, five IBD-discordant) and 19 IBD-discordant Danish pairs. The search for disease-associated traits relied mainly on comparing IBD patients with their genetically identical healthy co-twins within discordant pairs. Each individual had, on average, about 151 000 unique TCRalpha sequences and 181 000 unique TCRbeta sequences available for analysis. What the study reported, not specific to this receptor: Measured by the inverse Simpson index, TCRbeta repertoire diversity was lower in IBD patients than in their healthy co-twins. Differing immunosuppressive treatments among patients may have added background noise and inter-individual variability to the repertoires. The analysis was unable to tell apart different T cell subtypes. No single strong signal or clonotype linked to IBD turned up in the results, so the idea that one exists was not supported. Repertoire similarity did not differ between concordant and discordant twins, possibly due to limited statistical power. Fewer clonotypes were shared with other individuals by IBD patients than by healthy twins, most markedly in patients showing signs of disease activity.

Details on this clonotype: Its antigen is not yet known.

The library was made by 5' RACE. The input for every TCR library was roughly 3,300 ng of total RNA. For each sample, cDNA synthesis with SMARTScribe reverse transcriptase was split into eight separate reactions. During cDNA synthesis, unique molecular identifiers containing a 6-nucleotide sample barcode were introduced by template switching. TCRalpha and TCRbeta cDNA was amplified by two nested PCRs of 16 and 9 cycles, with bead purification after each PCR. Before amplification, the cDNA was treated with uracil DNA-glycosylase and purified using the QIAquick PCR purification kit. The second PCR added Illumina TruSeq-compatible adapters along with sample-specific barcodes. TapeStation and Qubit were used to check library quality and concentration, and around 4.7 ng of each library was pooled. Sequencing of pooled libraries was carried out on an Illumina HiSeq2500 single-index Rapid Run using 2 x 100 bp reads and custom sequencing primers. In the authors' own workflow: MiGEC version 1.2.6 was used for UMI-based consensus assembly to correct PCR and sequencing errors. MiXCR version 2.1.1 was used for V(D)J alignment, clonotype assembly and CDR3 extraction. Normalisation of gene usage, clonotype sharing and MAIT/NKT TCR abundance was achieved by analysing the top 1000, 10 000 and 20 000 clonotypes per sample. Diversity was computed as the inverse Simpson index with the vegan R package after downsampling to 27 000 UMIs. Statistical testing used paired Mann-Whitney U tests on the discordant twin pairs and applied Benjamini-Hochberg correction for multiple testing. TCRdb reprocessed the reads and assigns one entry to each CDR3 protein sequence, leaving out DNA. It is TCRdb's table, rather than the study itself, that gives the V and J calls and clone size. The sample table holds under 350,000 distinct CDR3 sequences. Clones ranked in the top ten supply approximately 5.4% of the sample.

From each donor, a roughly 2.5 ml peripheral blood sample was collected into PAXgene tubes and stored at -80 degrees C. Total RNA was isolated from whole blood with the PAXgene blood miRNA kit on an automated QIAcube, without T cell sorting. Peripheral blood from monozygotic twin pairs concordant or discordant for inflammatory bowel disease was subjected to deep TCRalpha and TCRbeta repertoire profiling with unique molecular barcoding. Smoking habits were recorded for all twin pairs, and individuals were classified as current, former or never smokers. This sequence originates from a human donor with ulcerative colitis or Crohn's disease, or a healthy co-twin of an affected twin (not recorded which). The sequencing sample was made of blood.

CDR3 loop: CASSYSQGYEQYF. The V gene is TRBV6-5 and the J gene is TRBJ2-7; the TRBD1 assignment by TCRdb is unverifiable without DNA. The CDR3 runs 13 amino acids, cysteine and phenylalanine included. No DNA is given. The germline V gene yields MNHEY for CDR1 and SVGAGI for CDR2.